Sequencing of this T cell receptor (beta chain) was carried out in a study of hypomethylating agent response in myelodysplastic syndrome. Study summary: The mean patient age was approximately 67 +/- 5.9 years, and diploid cytogenetics predominated.

Generated by immunoSEQ multiplex PCR, the TCRdb table keeps only in-frame clones and is missing some. The repertoire holds 2,000 or so clones, approximately 80% seen once, with under 35% in the top ten. From germline, CDR1 is MDHEN and CDR2 SYDVKM. CDR3 size: 15 residues. The V and J ends lost 6 bases and 0 bases respectively, with 12 bases between them. Here the sequenced sample was bone marrow, taken before or after starting hypomethylating agent treatment for myelodysplastic syndrome (not recorded which). The chain joins TRBV28 to TRBJ2-1; tentative D call: TRBD2 (5 bases). The TCR originated in a human donor with myelodysplastic syndrome. The CDR3 here is CASSQRVSSYNEQFF. The CDR3 nucleotides read TGTGCCAGCAGCCAGAGGGTCAGCTCCTACAATGAGCAGTTCTTC.